This T cell receptor beta chain originates from a study of cytomegalovirus exposure and HLA in healthy donors. Findings and limits, study-wide: Some 150 TCR beta chains were listed as cytomegalovirus-associated. Another analysis was done later, and it associated roughly 15,000 TCR beta sequences with HLA alleles at 0.05 false discovery rate. Donors were assumed by presence/absence analyses to have roughly uniform sequencing depth.

The PCR used 60 Vbeta and 13 Jbeta primers. The protocol was immunoSEQ multiplex PCR, while the TCRdb copy is restricted to in-frame clones and leaves out a portion. There are 200,000 to 250,000 clones in the sample; approximately 83% occur only once, and about a tenth lies in the top ten. Concerning this clone: Its antigen is unknown.

The CDR3 loop spans 15 amino acids. The V gene's germline CDR1 is SGHAT and CDR2 FQNNGV. Unmatched junction bases numbered 8, after V lost 4 bases and J lost 7 bases. The sample comprised PBMCs. The sequence was obtained from a woman aged 45-65 years in good health and CMV-seropositive. The chain carries TRBV11-2 and TRBJ2-4; 9 positions agree with TRBD2. This chain's CDR3 is CASSSRLAGNNIQYF. The CDR3 nucleotides are TGTGCCAGCAGCTCCCGTCTAGCGGGGAATAACATTCAGTACTTC.